The subject of this entry is one T cell receptor (beta chain). Antigen unknown. Clones were sequenced by immunoSEQ multiplex PCR, and TCRdb holds only the in-frame ones, with some missing. The table has about 150,000 clones, about 80% seen once. The sample belongs to a study of cytomegalovirus exposure and HLA in healthy donors. Trimming left V 1 base short and J 6 bases short, with 16 bases between. Germline CDR1 SGHVS, CDR2 FNYEAQ. The CDR3 is made up of 15 amino acids. Study results and limitations: Later, an analysis found that TCR clusters from the first cohort tended to co-occur in the 130 or so validation repertoires. Whilst most TCR sequences proved rare, a subset of public TCRs occurred across many donors. Researchers counted around 160 TCR beta chains as cytomegalovirus-associated.

The TCR was taken from a man in his thirties or forties in good health and CMV-seropositive. V and J are TRBV7-6 and TRBJ2-7; possible D gene TRBD2, 6 bases. Specimen: PBMCs. The CDR3 coding sequence is TGTGCCAGCAGCTTAGTTGGCGGGACGGTAAGCGAGCAGTACTTC. It translates to CASSLVGGTVSEQYF.